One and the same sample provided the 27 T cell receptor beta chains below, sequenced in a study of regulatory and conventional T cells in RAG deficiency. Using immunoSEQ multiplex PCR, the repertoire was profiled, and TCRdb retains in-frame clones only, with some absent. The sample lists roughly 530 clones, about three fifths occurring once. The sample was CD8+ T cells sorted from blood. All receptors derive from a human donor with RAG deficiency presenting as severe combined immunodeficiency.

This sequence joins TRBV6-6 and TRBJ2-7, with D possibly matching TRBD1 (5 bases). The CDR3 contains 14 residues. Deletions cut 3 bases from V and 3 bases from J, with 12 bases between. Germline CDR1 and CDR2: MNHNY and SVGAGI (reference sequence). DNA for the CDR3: TGTGCCAGCAGTTATTATCCAGGGAACTACGAGCAGTACTTC. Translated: CASSYYPGNYEQYF.

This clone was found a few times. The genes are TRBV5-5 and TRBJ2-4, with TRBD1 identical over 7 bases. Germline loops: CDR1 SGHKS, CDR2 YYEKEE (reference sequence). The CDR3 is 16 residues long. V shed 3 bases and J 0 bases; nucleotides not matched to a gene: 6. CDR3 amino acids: CASSYRDSLAKNIQYF. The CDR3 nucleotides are TGTGCCAGCAGCTATCGGGACAGCCTAGCCAAAAACATTCAGTACTTC. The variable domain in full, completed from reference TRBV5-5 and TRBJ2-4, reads DAGVTQSPTHLIKTRGQQVTLRCSPISGHKSVSWYQQVLGQGPQFIFQYYEKEERGRGNFPDRFSARQFPNYSSELNVNALLLGDSALYLCASSYRDSLAKNIQYFGAGTRLSVL.

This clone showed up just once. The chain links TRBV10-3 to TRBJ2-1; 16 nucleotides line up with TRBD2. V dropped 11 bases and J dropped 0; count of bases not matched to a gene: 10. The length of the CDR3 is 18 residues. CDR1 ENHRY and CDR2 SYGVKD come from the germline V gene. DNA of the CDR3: TGTGCCGCCCTTGGGGGACTAGCGGGAGGGAGCTCCTACAATGAGCAGTTCTTC. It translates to CAALGGLAGGSSYNEQFF.

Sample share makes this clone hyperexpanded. Here the CDR3 reads CASSLDQGARTDTQYF. The DNA for the CDR3 is TGCGCCAGCAGCTTGGACCAGGGGGCGCGTACAGATACGCAGTATTTT. This chain links TRBV5-1 with TRBJ2-3; 8 nucleotides align to TRBD1. Trimming took 0 bases from V and 3 from J; bases not matched to a gene: 6. This CDR3 region has 16 residues. The germline CDR1 and CDR2 sequences are SGHRS and YFSETQ. The full variable domain, in which reference TRBV5-1 and TRBJ2-3 provide the parts outside the CDR3, is KAGVTQTPRYLIKTRGQQVTLSCSPISGHRSVSWYQQTPGQGLQFLFEYFSETQRNKGNFPGRFSGRQFSNSRSEMNVSTLELGDSALYLCASSLDQGARTDTQYFGPGTRLTVL.

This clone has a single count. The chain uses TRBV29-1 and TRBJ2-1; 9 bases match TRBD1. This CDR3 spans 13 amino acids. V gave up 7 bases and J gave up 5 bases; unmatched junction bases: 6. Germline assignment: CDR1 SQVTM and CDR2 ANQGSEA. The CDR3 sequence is CSAAGDRDNEQFF. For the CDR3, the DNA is TGCAGCGCCGCCGGGGACAGGGACAATGAGCAGTTCTTC.

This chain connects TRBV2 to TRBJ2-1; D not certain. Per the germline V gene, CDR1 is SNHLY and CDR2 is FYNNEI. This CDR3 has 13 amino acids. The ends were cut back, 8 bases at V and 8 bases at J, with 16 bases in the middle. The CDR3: CASESTSGDEQFF. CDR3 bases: TGTGCCAGCGAGTCCACATCTGGGGATGAGCAGTTCTTC.

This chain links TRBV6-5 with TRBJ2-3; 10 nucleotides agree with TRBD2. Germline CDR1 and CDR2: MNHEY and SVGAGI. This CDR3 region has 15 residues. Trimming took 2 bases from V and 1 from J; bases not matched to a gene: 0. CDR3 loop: CASSYLAGGTDTQYF. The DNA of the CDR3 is TGTGCCAGCAGTTACCTAGCGGGGGGCACAGATACGCAGTATTTT.

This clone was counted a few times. CDR3: CASSLGRPNQPQHF. The CDR3 DNA is TGTGCCAGCAGCTTGGGCCGCCCCAATCAGCCCCAGCATTTT. This chain uses TRBV5-6 with TRBJ1-5, with unresolved D. V dropped 0 bases and J dropped 3 bases, with 7 bases sitting between them. Germline CDR1 and CDR2: SGHDT and YYEEEE. The CDR3 is 14 residues long.

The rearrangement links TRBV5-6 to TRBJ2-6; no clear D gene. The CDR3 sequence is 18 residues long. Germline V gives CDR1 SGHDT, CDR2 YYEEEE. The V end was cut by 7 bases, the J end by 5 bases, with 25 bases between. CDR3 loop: CASYDYNKSQSRANVLTF. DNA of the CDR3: TGTGCCAGCTACGATTACAATAAGTCACAAAGTCGGGCCAACGTCCTGACTTTC.

The CDR3 DNA is TGCGCCAGCAGCTTGTACTACGAGCAGTACTTC. Protein product: CASSLYYEQYF. This chain links TRBV5-1 with TRBJ2-7; D is undetermined. Trimming shortened V by 1 base and J by 3 bases, and 2 bases separated the two germline ends. This CDR3 spans 11 amino acids. CDR1 and CDR2 (germline): SGHRS, YFSETQ.

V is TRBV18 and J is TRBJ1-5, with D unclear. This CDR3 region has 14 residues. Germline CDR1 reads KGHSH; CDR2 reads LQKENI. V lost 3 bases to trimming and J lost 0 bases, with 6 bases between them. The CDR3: CASSPPYSNQPQHF. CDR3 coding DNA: TGTGCCAGCTCACCTCCTTATAGCAATCAGCCCCAGCATTTT.

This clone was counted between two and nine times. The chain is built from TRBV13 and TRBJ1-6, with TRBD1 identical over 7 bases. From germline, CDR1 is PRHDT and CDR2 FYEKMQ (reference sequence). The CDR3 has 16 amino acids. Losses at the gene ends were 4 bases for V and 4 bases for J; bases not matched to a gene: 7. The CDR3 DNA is TGTGCCAGCAGCTGGGACAGATACTTTTATAATTCACCCCTCCACTTT. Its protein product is CASSWDRYFYNSPLHF.

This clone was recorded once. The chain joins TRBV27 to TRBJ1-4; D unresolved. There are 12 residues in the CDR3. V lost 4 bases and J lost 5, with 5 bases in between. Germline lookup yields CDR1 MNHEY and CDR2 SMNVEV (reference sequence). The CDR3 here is CASSSHNEKLFF. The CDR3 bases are TGTGCCAGCAGTTCCCACAATGAAAAACTGTTTTTT. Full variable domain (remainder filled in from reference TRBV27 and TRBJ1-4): EAQVTQNPRYLITVTGKKLTVTCSQNMNHEYMSWYRQDPGLGLRQIYYSMNVEVTDKGDVPEGYKVSRKEKRNFPLILESPSPNQTSLYFCASSSHNEKLFFGSGTQLSVL.

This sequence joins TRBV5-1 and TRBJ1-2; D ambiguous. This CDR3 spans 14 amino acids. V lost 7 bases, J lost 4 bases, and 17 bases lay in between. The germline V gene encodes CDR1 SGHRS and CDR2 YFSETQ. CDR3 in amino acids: CASGTVRKTYGYTF. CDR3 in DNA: TGCGCCAGCGGTACGGTTCGAAAGACCTATGGCTACACCTTC.

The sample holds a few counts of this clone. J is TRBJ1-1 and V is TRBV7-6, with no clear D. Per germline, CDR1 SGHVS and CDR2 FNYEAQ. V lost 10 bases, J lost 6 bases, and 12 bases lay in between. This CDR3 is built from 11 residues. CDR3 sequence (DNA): TGTGCCACCGGGAGTACCTCTGAAGCTTTCTTT. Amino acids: CATGSTSEAFF.

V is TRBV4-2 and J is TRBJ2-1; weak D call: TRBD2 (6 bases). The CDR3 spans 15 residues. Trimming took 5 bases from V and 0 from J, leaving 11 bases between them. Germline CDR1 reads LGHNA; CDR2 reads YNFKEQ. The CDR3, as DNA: TGTGCCAGCAGCTTGGTCGGGAGCTCCTACAATGAGCAGTTCTTC. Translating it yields CASSLVGSSYNEQFF.

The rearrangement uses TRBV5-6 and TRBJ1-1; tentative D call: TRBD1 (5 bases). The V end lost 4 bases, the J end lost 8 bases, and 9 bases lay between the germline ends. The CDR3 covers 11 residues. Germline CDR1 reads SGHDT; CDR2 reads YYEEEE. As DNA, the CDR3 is TGTGCCAGCAGCACAGGACTAGAAGCTTTCTTT. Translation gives CASSTGLEAFF.

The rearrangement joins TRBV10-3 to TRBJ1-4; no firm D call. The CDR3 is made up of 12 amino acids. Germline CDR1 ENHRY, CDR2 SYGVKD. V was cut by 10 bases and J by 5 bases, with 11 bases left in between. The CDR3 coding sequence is TGTGCCACCGAGGACGGCAATGAAAAACTGTTTTTT. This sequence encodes CATEDGNEKLFF.

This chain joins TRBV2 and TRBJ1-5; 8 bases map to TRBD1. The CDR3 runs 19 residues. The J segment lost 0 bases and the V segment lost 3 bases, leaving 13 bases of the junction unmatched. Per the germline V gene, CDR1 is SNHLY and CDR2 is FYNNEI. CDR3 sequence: CASSDYLGTGPYSNQPQHF. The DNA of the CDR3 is TGTGCCAGCAGTGATTACCTAGGGACAGGCCCCTATAGCAATCAGCCCCAGCATTTT.

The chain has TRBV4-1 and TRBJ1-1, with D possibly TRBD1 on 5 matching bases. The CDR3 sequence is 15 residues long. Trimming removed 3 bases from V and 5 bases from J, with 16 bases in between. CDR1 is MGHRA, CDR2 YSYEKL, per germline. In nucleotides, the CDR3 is TGCGCCAGCAGCCATGAAAACGGGGGGGGGACTGAAGCTTTCTTT. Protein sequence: CASSHENGGGTEAFF.

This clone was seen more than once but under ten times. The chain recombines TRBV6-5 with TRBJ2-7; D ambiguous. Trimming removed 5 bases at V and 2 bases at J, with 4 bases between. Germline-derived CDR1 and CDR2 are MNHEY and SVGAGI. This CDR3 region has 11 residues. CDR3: CASSQTYEQYF. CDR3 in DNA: TGTGCCAGCAGTCAGACCTACGAGCAGTACTTC.

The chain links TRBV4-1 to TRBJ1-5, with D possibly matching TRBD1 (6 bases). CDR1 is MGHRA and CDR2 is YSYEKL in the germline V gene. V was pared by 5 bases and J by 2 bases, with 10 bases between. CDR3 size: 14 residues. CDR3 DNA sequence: TGCGCCAGCAGCAACAGGGCGGGCAATCAGCCCCAGCATTTT. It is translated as CASSNRAGNQPQHF.

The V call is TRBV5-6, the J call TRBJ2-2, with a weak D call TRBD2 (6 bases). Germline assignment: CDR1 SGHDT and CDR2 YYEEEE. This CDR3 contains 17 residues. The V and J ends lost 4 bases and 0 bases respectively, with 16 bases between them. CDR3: CASSPPDYIANTGELFF. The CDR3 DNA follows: TGTGCCAGCAGCCCACCGGACTACATAGCGAACACCGGGGAGCTGTTTTTT.

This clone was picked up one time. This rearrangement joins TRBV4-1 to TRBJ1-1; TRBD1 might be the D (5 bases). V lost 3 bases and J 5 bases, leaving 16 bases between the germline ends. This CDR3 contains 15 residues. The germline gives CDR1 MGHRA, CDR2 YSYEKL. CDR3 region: CASSHENGGRTEAFF. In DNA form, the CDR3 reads TGCGCCAGCAGCCATGAAAACGGGGGGAGGACTGAAGCTTTCTTT.

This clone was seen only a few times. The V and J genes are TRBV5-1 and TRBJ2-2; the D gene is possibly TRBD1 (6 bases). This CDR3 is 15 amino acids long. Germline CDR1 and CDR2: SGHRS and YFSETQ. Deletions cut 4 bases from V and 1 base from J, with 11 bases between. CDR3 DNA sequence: TGCGCCAGCAGCATACCGGGACAGAACACCGGGGAGCTGTTTTTT. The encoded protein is CASSIPGQNTGELFF. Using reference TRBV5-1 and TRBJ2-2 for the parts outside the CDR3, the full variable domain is KAGVTQTPRYLIKTRGQQVTLSCSPISGHRSVSWYQQTPGQGLQFLFEYFSETQRNKGNFPGRFSGRQFSNSRSEMNVSTLELGDSALYLCASSIPGQNTGELFFGEGSRLTVL.

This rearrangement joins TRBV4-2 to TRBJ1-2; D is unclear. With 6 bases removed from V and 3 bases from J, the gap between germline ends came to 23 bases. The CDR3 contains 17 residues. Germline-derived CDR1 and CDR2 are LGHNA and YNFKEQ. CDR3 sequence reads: CASSDATLRSVDYGYTF. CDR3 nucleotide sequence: TGTGCCAGCAGTGATGCTACACTTCGGAGCGTCGACTATGGCTACACCTTC.

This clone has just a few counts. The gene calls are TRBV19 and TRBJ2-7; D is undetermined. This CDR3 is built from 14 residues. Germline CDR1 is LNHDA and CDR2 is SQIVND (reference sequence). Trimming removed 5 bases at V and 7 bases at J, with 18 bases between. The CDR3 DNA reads TGTGCCAGTAGTCCCATCACCAAAGTGGGGGAGCAGTACTTC. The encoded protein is CASSPITKVGEQYF.